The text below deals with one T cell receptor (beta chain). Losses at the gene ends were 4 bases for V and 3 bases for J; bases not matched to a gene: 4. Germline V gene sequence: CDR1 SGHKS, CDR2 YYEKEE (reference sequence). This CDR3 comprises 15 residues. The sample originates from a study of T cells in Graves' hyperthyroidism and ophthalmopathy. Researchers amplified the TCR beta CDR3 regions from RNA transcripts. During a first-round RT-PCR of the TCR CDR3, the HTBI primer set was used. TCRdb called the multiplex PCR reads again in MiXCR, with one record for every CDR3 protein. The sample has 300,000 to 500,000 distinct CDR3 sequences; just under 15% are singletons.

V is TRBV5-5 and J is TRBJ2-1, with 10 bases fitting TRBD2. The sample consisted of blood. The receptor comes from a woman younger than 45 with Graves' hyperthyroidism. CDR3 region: CASSLPSGGYNEQFF. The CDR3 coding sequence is TGTGCCAGCAGCCTCCCTAGCGGGGGCTACAATGAGCAGTTCTTC.